Below are 20 T cell receptor beta chains sequenced from a single sample in a study of T cell changes during pregnancy in multiple sclerosis. Measured with immunoSEQ multiplex PCR; TCRdb has only the in-frame clones, and not every one. The table lists about 19,000 clones, about nine tenths of them singletons. The starting material was CD8+ T cells from peripheral blood mononuclear cells, obtained in the third trimester of pregnancy. All receptors derive from a female donor in good health, enrolled as a control in a pregnancy study.

V and J are TRBV11-2 and TRBJ2-4, with 11 positions matching TRBD2. The V gene's germline CDR1 is SGHAT and CDR2 FQNNGV. This CDR3 comprises 12 residues. Trimming removed 10 bases from V and 10 bases from J; junction bases left unmatched: 6. The CDR3 spells CATIAGGRIQYF. The CDR3 region has the DNA TGTGCCACCATAGCGGGGGGGAGGATTCAGTACTTC.

The genes are TRBV9 and TRBJ1-6; tentatively, D is TRBD1 (5 bases). Per germline, CDR1 SGDLS and CDR2 YYNGEE. The V end lost 4 bases, the J end lost 10 bases, and 18 bases lay between the germline ends. The CDR3 spans 15 residues. The CDR3 sequence: CASSFEAQASSPLHF. The CDR3 DNA is TGTGCCAGCAGCTTCGAGGCACAGGCCTCATCACCCCTCCACTTT.

The chain uses TRBV7-2 and TRBJ1-1; no clear D. V was clipped by 4 bases and J by 11 bases, with 17 bases between them. Per germline, CDR1 SGHTA and CDR2 FQGNSA. The CDR3 is 13 residues long. CDR3 sequence: CASSSVTFPGAFF. In DNA, the CDR3 is TGTGCCAGCAGCTCAGTTACATTCCCCGGGGCTTTCTTT.

The CDR3 region is CAIPGGRVVGYTF. CDR3 DNA: TGTGCCATCCCGGGAGGCAGGGTGGTCGGCTACACCTTC. V is TRBV2 and J is TRBJ1-2, with a possible D match to TRBD1 (5 bases). The CDR3 is made up of 13 amino acids. Germline loops: CDR1 SNHLY, CDR2 FYNNEI. V was trimmed by 10 bases and J by 8 bases, leaving 20 bases between them.

The chain joins TRBV9 to TRBJ1-2; 11 positions match TRBD1. The CDR3 has 15 residues. CDR1 is SGDLS and CDR2 is YYNGEE in the germline V gene. J was trimmed by 5 bases and V by 5 bases; bases with no gene match: 8. CDR3 in DNA: TGTGCCAGCAGGGTAAGGGGGACAGGGGGATATGGCTACACCTTC. Translation gives CASRVRGTGGYGYTF.

CDR3 protein: CASSPRDRVYNEQFF. The CDR3 nucleotides read TGTGCCAGCAGCCCCCGGGACAGGGTCTACAATGAGCAGTTCTTC. The genes are TRBV9 and TRBJ2-1, with 9 positions matching TRBD1. Germline V lookup: CDR1 SGDLS, CDR2 YYNGEE. The CDR3 contains 15 residues. J gave up 3 bases and V 4 bases, and 5 bases lay outside the gene matches.

The chain recombines TRBV10-3 with TRBJ2-5; 7 positions match TRBD1. CDR1 is ENHRY, CDR2 SYGVKD, per germline. Trimming removed 6 bases from V and 5 bases from J; junction bases left unmatched: 6. The CDR3 spans 13 residues. This CDR3 reads CAIRTDRAETQYF. In DNA, the CDR3 is TGTGCCATCAGAACCGACAGGGCCGAGACCCAGTACTTC.

This clone has a single count. DNA for the CDR3: TGCGCCAGCAGCCAAGTGGCGCGGGGGGCCTCCTACGAGCAGTACTTC. Translation: CASSQVARGASYEQYF. The chain recombines TRBV4-1 with TRBJ2-7, with 8 bases that match TRBD2. Germline V gene data show CDR1 as MGHRA and CDR2 as YSYEKL. Trimming took 1 base from V and 0 from J; bases not matched to a gene: 5. The CDR3 has 16 amino acids.

The chain links TRBV9 to TRBJ2-7; 7 bases map to TRBD1. V shed 3 bases, J shed 1 base, and the junction held 7 bases outside the gene matches. The germline V gene encodes CDR1 SGDLS and CDR2 YYNGEE. CDR3 length: 15 amino acids. CDR3 region: CASSARDSDSYEQYF. In nucleotides, the CDR3 is TGTGCCAGCAGCGCCCGGGACAGCGATTCCTACGAGCAGTACTTC.

The chain has TRBV28 and TRBJ2-7; maybe TRBD2 (5 bases). With 6 bases removed from V and 1 base from J, the gap between germline ends came to 10 bases. Germline-derived CDR1 and CDR2 are MDHEN and SYDVKM. The CDR3 consists of 13 residues. CDR3 coding DNA: TGTGCCAGCAGCATCACTAGTTCCTACGAGCAGTACTTC. As protein: CASSITSSYEQYF.

The chain is built from TRBV6-5 and TRBJ2-1, with D possibly matching TRBD1 (6 bases). This CDR3 spans 11 amino acids. Germline values: CDR1 MNHEY, CDR2 SVGAGI. Trimming shortened V by 5 bases and J by 9 bases, and 8 bases separated the two germline ends. This CDR3 is CASSPGAEQFF. The CDR3 DNA reads as TGTGCCAGCAGTCCAGGGGCTGAGCAGTTCTTC.

The chain couples TRBV28 to TRBJ2-1; 9 bases are a match to TRBD1. This CDR3 is built from 15 residues. From germline, CDR1 is MDHEN and CDR2 SYDVKM. V dropped 5 bases and J dropped 7; count of bases not matched to a gene: 9. This CDR3 reads CASSLHDRGGNEQFF. The CDR3 DNA follows: TGTGCCAGCAGTCTCCACGACAGGGGGGGAAATGAGCAGTTCTTC.

The chain has TRBV7-9 and TRBJ2-2; 10 bases map to TRBD1. Germline CDR1 and CDR2: SEHNR and FQNEAQ (reference sequence). The CDR3 runs to 16 residues. V was pared by 4 bases and J by 5 bases, with 7 bases of the junction left unmatched. CDR3 sequence (DNA): TGTGCCAGCAGCTCCGGACAGGGGGTGCAAACCGGGGAGCTGTTTTTT. Encoded protein: CASSSGQGVQTGELFF.

This chain uses TRBV15 with TRBJ2-3; D perhaps matches TRBD2 (7 bases). V lost 0 bases and J 2 bases, leaving 9 bases between the germline ends. The CDR3 has 15 residues. Germline values: CDR1 LNHNV, CDR2 YYDKDF (reference sequence). CDR3: CATSREAGATDTQYF. As DNA, the CDR3 is TGTGCCACCAGCAGAGAGGCGGGGGCCACAGATACGCAGTATTTT.

This clone has only a few counts. The rearrangement links TRBV4-3 to TRBJ1-1, with D unresolved. This CDR3 region has 14 residues. CDR1 LGHNA and CDR2 YSLEER come from the germline V gene. Trimming cost V 2 bases and J 2 bases, with 9 bases left between them. CDR3: CASSQSGRNTEAFF. DNA of the CDR3: TGCGCCAGCAGCCAATCCGGGAGAAACACTGAAGCTTTCTTT.

This clone was detected only once. The V and J genes are TRBV7-2 and TRBJ1-5; a weak D match, TRBD1 (5 bases). The germline gives CDR1 SGHTA, CDR2 FQGNSA. The CDR3 has 12 residues. V was clipped by 5 bases and J by 9 bases, with 11 bases between them. The CDR3 is CASSLGLLPQHF. For the CDR3, the DNA is TGTGCCAGCAGCCTGGGACTGTTGCCCCAGCATTTT. Together with reference TRBV7-2 and TRBJ1-5, the CDR3 gives the full variable domain: GAGVSQSPSNKVTEKGKDVELRCDPISGHTALYWYRQSLGQGLEFLIYFQGNSAPDKSGLPSDRFSAERTGGSVSTLTIQRTQQEDSAVYLCASSLGLLPQHFGDGTRLSIL.

A single count supports this clone. CDR3 residues: CASSATGSLNQPQHF. The CDR3 DNA reads TGTGCCAGCAGCGCGACAGGGTCCCTCAATCAGCCCCAGCATTTT. The chain couples TRBV2 to TRBJ1-5, with TRBD1 matching over 7 bases. The junction had 8 bases not matched to a gene; V was cut back by 6 bases and J by 3 bases. Per germline, CDR1 SNHLY and CDR2 FYNNEI. CDR3 size: 15 residues.

The chain recombines TRBV4-3 with TRBJ1-2, with D possibly TRBD1 on 5 matching bases. Germline-derived CDR1 and CDR2 are LGHNA and YSLEER. The CDR3 is made up of 12 amino acids. V dropped 3 bases and J dropped 4 bases, with 6 bases sitting between them. CDR3 nucleotide sequence: TGCGCCAGCAGCCAGGGGCTCTATGGCTACACCTTC. It encodes CASSQGLYGYTF.

CDR3 sequence reads: CASSYQYSTDTQYF. The CDR3 DNA sequence: TGTGCCAGCAGTTACCAGTATAGCACAGATACGCAGTATTTT. The chain combines TRBV6-5 with TRBJ2-3, with D uncertain. Germline V gives CDR1 MNHEY, CDR2 SVGAGI. The CDR3 is 14 residues long. Trimming left V 2 bases short and J 0 bases short, with 6 bases between.

The V and J genes are TRBV4-1 and TRBJ1-3; D unresolved. The germline V gene encodes CDR1 MGHRA and CDR2 YSYEKL. The CDR3 extends over 16 amino acids. V gave up 0 bases and J gave up 4 bases, with 13 bases separating them. Written as DNA, the CDR3 is TGCGCCAGCAGCCAAGATTTTGCGTCCTGGGGAAACACCATATATTTT. Translation gives CASSQDFASWGNTIYF.